This is a list of T cell receptor beta chains from one sample in a study of OX40 agonist ivuxolimab in advanced cancers. The table came from immunoSEQ multiplex PCR; TCRdb's copy has only in-frame clones and leaves some out. The sample carries 60,000 to 85,000 clones, roughly 80% recorded once. Here the sequenced sample was CD4+ or CD8+ T cells sorted from blood, taken in a trial of the OX40 agonist ivuxolimab. The receptors come from an adult with an advanced solid tumor such as melanoma, head and neck, liver or kidney cancer. Both conserved end residues are part of each CDR3. The order of the fields is CDR3 DNA, CDR3 protein, V gene, J gene, D gene, clone size. The D gene is left open where the match is weak. The size entry is marked missing in some rows and otherwise reads once, few, many or a size class.

cdr3_nt: TGTGCCAGCAGTGAAGTGGAGGGGCCCCAGCATTTT; cdr3_aa: CASSEVEGPQHF; v_call: TRBV6-1; j_call: TRBJ1-5; d_call: -; clone_size: -
cdr3_nt: TGTGCCAGCCTGGTTCCACCCCAGCATTTT; cdr3_aa: CASLVPPQHF; v_call: TRBV18; j_call: TRBJ1-5; d_call: -; clone_size: -
cdr3_nt: TGCAGCGTTGAGCAGCAGGGGCGCACCTACGAGCAGTACTTC; cdr3_aa: CSVEQQGRTYEQYF; v_call: TRBV29-1; j_call: TRBJ2-7; d_call: -; clone_size: -
cdr3_nt: TGTGCCAGCGCAGGATACAATGAGCAGTTCTTC; cdr3_aa: CASAGYNEQFF; v_call: TRBV2; j_call: TRBJ2-1; d_call: -; clone_size: -
cdr3_nt: TGTGCCAGCAGTTTTCCAATACGGACAGCCTCCTACGAGCAGTACTTC; cdr3_aa: CASSFPIRTASYEQYF; v_call: TRBV28; j_call: TRBJ2-7; d_call: -; clone_size: few
cdr3_nt: TGTGCCAGCAGCTTGAGTGTGGGGTCCTACGAGCAGTACTTC; cdr3_aa: CASSLSVGSYEQYF; v_call: TRBV5-5; j_call: TRBJ2-7; d_call: -; clone_size: -
cdr3_nt: TGCGCCAGCAGCCGGGACAGCCGAAATTATAATTCACCCCTCCACTTT; cdr3_aa: CASSRDSRNYNSPLHF; v_call: TRBV5-1; j_call: TRBJ1-6; d_call: TRBD1; clone_size: -
cdr3_nt: TGTGCCAGCAGCTTAGTACACGGGGGGACCGGGGAGCTGTTTTTT; cdr3_aa: CASSLVHGGTGELFF; v_call: TRBV5-6; j_call: TRBJ2-2; d_call: TRBD2; clone_size: -
cdr3_nt: TGTGCCAGCTCACCACCGTCGACAGGGGTAAACTATGGCTACACCTTC; cdr3_aa: CASSPPSTGVNYGYTF; v_call: TRBV18; j_call: TRBJ1-2; d_call: TRBD1; clone_size: -
cdr3_nt: TGTGCCAGCAGTGAACCTGGGGCCCCTAATGAAAAACTGTTTTTT; cdr3_aa: CASSEPGAPNEKLFF; v_call: TRBV6-1; j_call: TRBJ1-4; d_call: -; clone_size: -
cdr3_nt: TGTGCCAGCAGTTTAGTCGGTACAGCAAGCGAGCAGTACTTC; cdr3_aa: CASSLVGTASEQYF; v_call: TRBV28; j_call: TRBJ2-7; d_call: -; clone_size: -
cdr3_nt: TGTGCCAGCAGCTTGGGACTAGCGGGAGGGCTCAATGAGCAGTTCTTC; cdr3_aa: CASSLGLAGGLNEQFF; v_call: TRBV5-4; j_call: TRBJ2-1; d_call: TRBD2; clone_size: -
cdr3_nt: TGCGCCAGCAGCCCTCGCGGGACAGCCGAGGTAGGGAATGGCTACACCTTC; cdr3_aa: CASSPRGTAEVGNGYTF; v_call: TRBV4-1; j_call: TRBJ1-2; d_call: TRBD1; clone_size: -
cdr3_nt: TGCAGCGTTCGGGACAGCCCAGATACGCAGTATTTT; cdr3_aa: CSVRDSPDTQYF; v_call: TRBV29-1; j_call: TRBJ2-3; d_call: TRBD1; clone_size: -
cdr3_nt: TGTGCCAGCAGCCCGGGGACTAGCGGTGAAGGAGGAGATACGCAGTATTTT; cdr3_aa: CASSPGTSGEGGDTQYF; v_call: TRBV7-3; j_call: TRBJ2-3; d_call: TRBD2; clone_size: -
cdr3_nt: TGTGCCAGCAGTAGCGGGCCAGGCACAGATACGCAGTATTTT; cdr3_aa: CASSSGPGTDTQYF; v_call: TRBV6-1; j_call: TRBJ2-3; d_call: -; clone_size: -
cdr3_nt: TGTGCCAGCAGCCGAATGGCAGGGGATGACAATGAGCAGTTCTTC; cdr3_aa: CASSRMAGDDNEQFF; v_call: TRBV7-3; j_call: TRBJ2-1; d_call: -; clone_size: -
cdr3_nt: TGTGCCAGCAGCGAGCGGATTAATGAAAAACTGTTTTTT; cdr3_aa: CASSERINEKLFF; v_call: TRBV5-6; j_call: TRBJ1-4; d_call: -; clone_size: once
cdr3_nt: TGTGCCAGCACCCGGACTAGCGCCAATGAGCAGTTCTTC; cdr3_aa: CASTRTSANEQFF; v_call: TRBV6-5; j_call: TRBJ2-1; d_call: TRBD2; clone_size: -
cdr3_nt: TGTGCCAGCAGTCTACAGGGATGGAACACTGAAGCTTTCTTT; cdr3_aa: CASSLQGWNTEAFF; v_call: TRBV28; j_call: TRBJ1-1; d_call: -; clone_size: -
cdr3_nt: TGTGCCAGCAGCCTAGACAGGGGACACACAGATACGCAGTATTTT; cdr3_aa: CASSLDRGHTDTQYF; v_call: TRBV7-2; j_call: TRBJ2-3; d_call: TRBD1; clone_size: -
cdr3_nt: TGTGCCTGGAGGGGTATGTGGGACTTCTCTACAGCCTACTCCTACAATGAGCAGTTCTTC; cdr3_aa: CAWRGMWDFSTAYSYNEQFF; v_call: TRBV30; j_call: TRBJ2-1; d_call: -; clone_size: -
cdr3_nt: TGTGCCTGGATCAGCGGGAGCTCCTACAATGAGCAGTTCTTC; cdr3_aa: CAWISGSSYNEQFF; v_call: TRBV30; j_call: TRBJ2-1; d_call: TRBD2; clone_size: -
cdr3_nt: TGTGCCAGCCGAGGGGCGGCTGGAAACACCATATATTTT; cdr3_aa: CASRGAAGNTIYF; v_call: TRBV6-5; j_call: TRBJ1-3; d_call: -; clone_size: -
cdr3_nt: TGTGCCAGCAGTTTCTCGGGCACTGAAGCTTTCTTT; cdr3_aa: CASSFSGTEAFF; v_call: TRBV27; j_call: TRBJ1-1; d_call: -; clone_size: -
cdr3_nt: TGTGCCAGCCGAACCTTCCGGGACCCGAGTGAAAAACTGTTTTTT; cdr3_aa: CASRTFRDPSEKLFF; v_call: TRBV6-5; j_call: TRBJ1-4; d_call: -; clone_size: -
cdr3_nt: TGTGCCTGGGGACAGGGGAATGAAAAACTGTTTTTT; cdr3_aa: CAWGQGNEKLFF; v_call: TRBV30; j_call: TRBJ1-4; d_call: TRBD1; clone_size: once
cdr3_nt: TGTGCCAGTTCCCGGGCGGGGGCGGACTATGGCTACACCTTC; cdr3_aa: CASSRAGADYGYTF; v_call: TRBV25-1; j_call: TRBJ1-2; d_call: -; clone_size: few
cdr3_nt: TGCGCCAGCAGCCAAGATTTGGGAGGGGGCTATGGGACCCAGTACTTC; cdr3_aa: CASSQDLGGGYGTQYF; v_call: TRBV4-3; j_call: TRBJ2-5; d_call: -; clone_size: -
cdr3_nt: TGTGCCAGCAGTCAGCCGGGACTAGCGCAAGAGACCCAGTACTTC; cdr3_aa: CASSQPGLAQETQYF; v_call: TRBV28; j_call: TRBJ2-5; d_call: TRBD2; clone_size: once
cdr3_nt: TGTGCCAGCAGTCCCCCTCACAATAACTATGGCTACACCTTC; cdr3_aa: CASSPPHNNYGYTF; v_call: TRBV28; j_call: TRBJ1-2; d_call: -; clone_size: few
cdr3_nt: TGTGCCAGCATCGGGTGGGGCACAGATACGCAGTATTTT; cdr3_aa: CASIGWGTDTQYF; v_call: TRBV27; j_call: TRBJ2-3; d_call: -; clone_size: -
cdr3_nt: TGTGCCAGCAGTTTAAGGGGATTCAATTCACCCCTCCACTTT; cdr3_aa: CASSLRGFNSPLHF; v_call: TRBV27; j_call: TRBJ1-6; d_call: -; clone_size: -
cdr3_nt: TGTGCCAGCAGCTTGGAGGCCGCCAGGATGGTCACTGAAGCTTTCTTT; cdr3_aa: CASSLEAARMVTEAFF; v_call: TRBV5-4; j_call: TRBJ1-1; d_call: -; clone_size: -
cdr3_nt: TGTGCCAGCAGCTTAGATCAGCGGGGGGGCCCCGAGACCCAGTACTTC; cdr3_aa: CASSLDQRGGPETQYF; v_call: TRBV7-2; j_call: TRBJ2-5; d_call: TRBD2; clone_size: -
cdr3_nt: TGCGCCAGCAGCTTGAGGCCCCTAGAGACAGATACGCAGTATTTT; cdr3_aa: CASSLRPLETDTQYF; v_call: TRBV5-1; j_call: TRBJ2-3; d_call: -; clone_size: -
cdr3_nt: TGTGCCGTTCACAGGGGGAACACCGGGGAGCTGTTTTTT; cdr3_aa: CAVHRGNTGELFF; v_call: TRBV6-6; j_call: TRBJ2-2; d_call: TRBD1; clone_size: -
cdr3_nt: TGTGCCAGCAGTCCAACCGGGACAGCCTCCTACAATGAGCAGTTCTTC; cdr3_aa: CASSPTGTASYNEQFF; v_call: TRBV28; j_call: TRBJ2-1; d_call: TRBD1; clone_size: once
cdr3_nt: TGTGCCAGCAGCTTCACCGGGACTAGCGGTTCTGGGGAGACCCAGTACTTC; cdr3_aa: CASSFTGTSGSGETQYF; v_call: TRBV5-4; j_call: TRBJ2-5; d_call: TRBD2; clone_size: -
cdr3_nt: TGTGCCAGCAGCGTAGGGCTAGCGGGGCTTACCGGGGAGCTGTTTTTT; cdr3_aa: CASSVGLAGLTGELFF; v_call: TRBV9; j_call: TRBJ2-2; d_call: TRBD2; clone_size: -
cdr3_nt: TGCGCCAGCAGCCAAGATTCCCGGAACACTGAAGCTTTCTTT; cdr3_aa: CASSQDSRNTEAFF; v_call: TRBV4-3; j_call: TRBJ1-1; d_call: -; clone_size: -
cdr3_nt: TGTGCCAGCAGCAAGGAGTCATGGGACGAAGGCTACACCTTC; cdr3_aa: CASSKESWDEGYTF; v_call: TRBV14; j_call: TRBJ1-2; d_call: -; clone_size: -